Each of the 27 T cell receptor beta chains below was sequenced from the same sample in a study of T-cell reconstitution after alpha-beta-depleted transplantation in children. As it was prepared, the TCRbeta library received unique molecular identifiers. Using its own MiXCR run on the PCR reads, TCRdb lists one record per CDR3 protein. Of about 870,000 distinct CDR3 sequences detected, 16% appear once; the ten largest clones hold about 4.6%. Specimen: PBMCs, mostly from graft donor cells, collected 360 days after TCRalphabeta/CD19-depleted stem cell transplant. The receptor set was obtained from a male patient younger than 18 who had a stem cell transplant for acute lymphoblastic leukemia, so the T cells may come from the graft donor.

J is TRBJ1-1 and V is TRBV27; D is undetermined. This CDR3 comprises 13 residues. Germline V gives CDR1 MNHEY, CDR2 SMNVEV (reference sequence). Trimming left V 2 bases short and J 8 bases short, with 12 bases between. The CDR3 here is CASSLSWAGEAFF. In DNA form, the CDR3 reads TGTGCCAGCAGTTTAAGCTGGGCCGGGGAAGCTTTCTTT.

The chain carries TRBV7-2 and TRBJ1-2, with D perhaps matching TRBD1 (6 bases). V lost 0 bases and J 4 bases, leaving 15 bases between the germline ends. The germline V gene has CDR1 SGHTA and CDR2 FQGNSA. The CDR3 contains 16 residues. The chain's CDR3 is CASSLAPTGIFYGYTF. CDR3 DNA sequence: TGTGCCAGCAGCTTAGCCCCGACAGGCATATTCTATGGCTACACCTTC.

For this clonotype: One junction end disagrees with the germline gene, perhaps due to a read error. The chain uses TRBV2 and TRBJ2-3; 11 positions match TRBD2. Looked up from germline, CDR1 is SNHLY and CDR2 is FYNNEI. CDR3 length: 18 residues. The CDR3 DNA sequence: TGTGCCCGCAGCCTAGTAACTAGCGGGAGTACGGGCACAGATACGCAGTATTTT. Amino acids: CARSLVTSGSTGTDTQYF.

This clonotype has at least ten counts. The CDR3 is CASSQGFYNEQFF. Written as DNA, the CDR3 is TGTGCCAGCAGCCAAGGTTTCTACAATGAGCAGTTCTTC. The rearrangement uses TRBV4-2 and TRBJ2-1; D is unresolved. V gave up 1 base and J gave up 3 bases, with 4 bases separating them. Germline V lookup: CDR1 LGHNA, CDR2 YNFKEQ. The CDR3 totals 13 residues.

This clonotype was recorded many times. A junction boundary mismatches the germline segment, possibly from a read error. This chain uses TRBV12-3 or TRBV12-4 with TRBJ2-7; perhaps TRBD2 as D (5 bases). The CDR3 loop spans 11 amino acids. The CDR3 reads CASSFWREQYF. CDR3 sequence (DNA): TGTGCCAGTAGTTTTTGGAGGGAGCAGTACTTC.

This chain uses TRBV28 with TRBJ2-2, with D perhaps TRBD2 (5 bases). Germline V lookup: CDR1 MDHEN, CDR2 SYDVKM. V gave up 2 bases and J gave up 6 bases, with 13 bases separating them. The CDR3 is 15 residues long. Here the CDR3 reads CASSLPLLGPGELFF. DNA of the CDR3: TGTGCCAGCAGTTTACCTCTACTAGGTCCCGGGGAGCTGTTTTTT.

This clonotype was seen only a few times. J is TRBJ1-2 and V is TRBV2; D is unresolved. The ends were cut back, 11 bases at V and 7 bases at J, with 14 bases in the middle. This CDR3 is 11 amino acids long. The germline V gene encodes CDR1 SNHLY and CDR2 FYNNEI. The CDR3 bases are TGTGCCGCGAGTGAGCTGGGTGGCTACACCTTC. Protein sequence: CAASELGGYTF. The whole variable domain, filled in from reference TRBV2 and TRBJ1-2, reads EPEVTQTPSHQVTQMGQEVILRCVPISNHLYFYWYRQILGQKVEFLVSFYNNEISEKSEIFDDQFSVERPDGSNFTLKIRSTKLEDSAMYFCAASELGGYTFGSGTRLTVV.

This clonotype was counted only a few times. The chain recombines TRBV7-8 with TRBJ1-6; unclear D gene. CDR1 SGHVS and CDR2 FQNEAQ come from the germline V gene. The CDR3 runs to 14 residues. The V gene lost 4 bases and the J gene lost 10 bases, with 14 bases spanning the gap. The CDR3 DNA sequence: TGTGCCAGCAGCTCCGACGGAGGGCACTCACCCCTCCACTTT. Amino acids: CASSSDGGHSPLHF.

The J gene is TRBJ1-3, the V gene TRBV25-1, with D possibly matching TRBD1 (6 bases). Per the germline V gene, CDR1 is MGHDK and CDR2 is SYGVNS. CDR3 length: 15 residues. Trimming stripped 7 bases from V and 4 bases from J, with 17 bases between. CDR3 nucleotides: TGTGCCAGCAAAGGACAGCCTGATAGGGGAAACACCATATATTTT. Its protein is CASKGQPDRGNTIYF.

The J gene is TRBJ1-5, the V gene TRBV18, with 7 bases lining up with TRBD1. Trimming removed 3 bases from V and 5 bases from J; junction bases left unmatched: 7. Germline loops: CDR1 KGHSH, CDR2 LQKENI. CDR3 length: 15 residues. The CDR3 nucleotides are TGTGCCAGCTCACCCGGACAGGTGCCTGATCAGCCCCAGCATTTT. Translation: CASSPGQVPDQPQHF. Variable domain in full (rest from reference TRBV18 and TRBJ1-5): NAGVMQNPRHLVRRRGQEARLRCSPMKGHSHVYWYRQLPEEGLKFMVYLQKENIIDESGMPKERFSAEFPKEGPSILRIQQVVRGDSAAYFCASSPGQVPDQPQHFGDGTRLSIL.

This chain joins TRBV7-6 and TRBJ2-7; no clear D gene. The CDR3 length is 13 residues. Germline values: CDR1 SGHVS, CDR2 FNYEAQ. Trimming removed 5 bases from V and 6 bases from J, with 14 bases in between. The CDR3 region is CASSPASFSEQYF. CDR3 sequence (DNA): TGTGCCAGCAGCCCCGCCAGTTTCTCCGAGCAGTACTTC. The variable domain in full, with the rest retrieved from reference TRBV7-6 and TRBJ2-7, is GAGVSQSPRYKVTKRGQDVALRCDPISGHVSLYWYRQALGQGPEFLTYFNYEAQQDKSGLPNDRFSAERPEGSISTLTIQRTEQRDSAMYRCASSPASFSEQYFGPGTRLTVT.

This sequence joins TRBV20-1 and TRBJ2-3; 8 nucleotides align to TRBD2. The CDR3 covers 13 residues. V shed 3 bases and J 14 bases; nucleotides not matched to a gene: 13. Germline V gene lookup returns CDR1 DFQATT and CDR2 SNEGSKA (reference sequence). DNA for the CDR3: TGCAGTGCTAGGCTCTTTGCGGGGGGTCGGGCGTATTTT. Its translation: CSARLFAGGRAYF.

This clonotype was seen ten or more times. The chain has TRBV5-1 and TRBJ1-1, with D unresolved. The CDR3 length is 13 residues. V lost 1 base, J lost 5 bases, and 9 bases lay in between. The germline V gene has CDR1 SGHRS and CDR2 YFSETQ. CDR3 nucleotides: TGCGCCAGCAGCTTGACGGGAAGGACTGAAGCTTTCTTT. Translating it yields CASSLTGRTEAFF.

This clonotype was detected ten times or more. The V gene is TRBV13, the J gene TRBJ2-3; D might be TRBD2 (7 bases). The germline gives CDR1 PRHDT, CDR2 FYEKMQ (reference sequence). This CDR3 is built from 15 residues. The V end was cut by 1 base, the J end by 3 bases, with 11 bases between. CDR3: CASSLEGGTTDTQYF. CDR3 nucleotides: TGTGCCAGCAGCTTAGAGGGGGGGACGACAGATACGCAGTATTTT.

The CDR3 loop reads CASSLTGSSLKYNEQFF. The CDR3 bases are TGTGCCAGCAGCTTAACCGGCTCCTCGTTAAAATACAATGAGCAGTTCTTC. This chain connects TRBV7-8 to TRBJ2-1, with no clear D. Germline V lookup: CDR1 SGHVS, CDR2 FQNEAQ. Between the trimmed V and J ends, which lost 2 bases and 4 bases, there was a span of 18 bases. The CDR3 sequence is 17 residues long.

This clonotype was recorded a few times. The gene calls are TRBV5-1 and TRBJ1-1, with D tentatively TRBD1 (5 bases). CDR1 is SGHRS and CDR2 is YFSETQ in the germline V gene. This CDR3 spans 15 amino acids. The ends were cut back, 1 base at V and 1 base at J, with 11 bases in the middle. The CDR3 region is CASSLNGRANTEAFF. The CDR3 DNA reads TGCGCCAGCAGCTTGAACGGCAGGGCGAACACTGAAGCTTTCTTT.

This clonotype was counted a few times. The rearrangement links TRBV2 to TRBJ2-3; D uncertain. V lost 0 bases and J 2 bases, leaving 9 bases between the germline ends. This CDR3 is built from 15 residues. CDR1 and CDR2 from the germline V gene are SNHLY and FYNNEI. DNA of the CDR3: TGTGCCAGCAGTGAAGCACGGCTTAACACAGATACGCAGTATTTT. Translating gives CASSEARLNTDTQYF.

V usage is TRBV9 and J usage is TRBJ1-2, with D possibly matching TRBD1 (5 bases). This CDR3 comprises 14 residues. CDR1 and CDR2 (germline): SGDLS, YYNGEE. Trimming shortened V by 4 bases and J by 5 bases, and 15 bases separated the two germline ends. CDR3 sequence: CASSQSGGGYGYTF. DNA for the CDR3: TGTGCCAGCAGCCAAAGCGGGGGAGGGTATGGCTACACCTTC.

This clonotype has more than one count but fewer than ten. The J gene is TRBJ2-7, the V gene TRBV7-2, with D perhaps TRBD1 or TRBD2 (5 bases each). V was pared by 8 bases and J by 0 bases, with 17 bases between. Germline V gene sequence: CDR1 SGHTA, CDR2 FQGNSA. This CDR3 has 15 residues. The CDR3 DNA reads TGTGCCAGCGGCCCTTTTGGTGGGGGCTCCTACGAGCAGTACTTC. Its protein is CASGPFGGGSYEQYF.

The V gene is TRBV20-1, the J gene TRBJ2-1, with 8 bases aligning to TRBD2. Per the germline V gene, CDR1 is DFQATT and CDR2 is SNEGSKA (reference sequence). Trimming at V came to 6 bases and at J to 7 bases, leaving 11 bases not matched to a gene. This CDR3 has 14 amino acids. The CDR3 coding sequence is TGCAGTGCGCGACCGGGACTAGGGAGGAATGAGCAGTTCTTC. Translated, it gives CSARPGLGRNEQFF.

This chain connects TRBV6-2 or TRBV6-3 to TRBJ1-5, with TRBD1 matching 7 bases. CDR3 size: 14 residues. Trimming took 6 bases from V and 3 from J; bases not matched to a gene: 5. Per germline, CDR1 MNHEY and CDR2 SVGEGT. As DNA, the CDR3 is TGTGCCAGCAGGAAAGGACAGGTCAATCAGCCCCAGCATTTT. Its protein product is CASRKGQVNQPQHF.

The chain links TRBV9 to TRBJ1-2; weak D call: TRBD1 (6 bases). This CDR3 contains 14 residues. CDR1 SGDLS and CDR2 YYNGEE come from the germline V gene. V lost 4 bases and J lost 4, with 14 bases in between. CDR3 bases: TGTGCCAGCAGCCCCCAGGGGCAGGTCTATGGCTACACCTTC. Protein product: CASSPQGQVYGYTF.

The CDR3 is CASSFHGSSPYNEQFF. CDR3 nucleotide sequence: TGCGCCAGCAGCTTTCACGGGAGCTCCCCCTACAATGAGCAGTTCTTC. The chain joins TRBV5-1 to TRBJ2-1; D may be TRBD2 (6 bases). The CDR3 covers 16 residues. V was trimmed by 2 bases and J by 2 bases, leaving 14 bases between them. From germline, CDR1 is SGHRS and CDR2 YFSETQ. Full variable domain (outside the CDR3, taken from reference TRBV5-1 and TRBJ2-1): KAGVTQTPRYLIKTRGQQVTLSCSPISGHRSVSWYQQTPGQGLQFLFEYFSETQRNKGNFPGRFSGRQFSNSRSEMNVSTLELGDSALYLCASSFHGSSPYNEQFFGPGTRLTVL.

This clonotype was counted only a few times. The chain carries TRBV5-1 and TRBJ2-7; D gene uncertain. CDR3 length equals 12 residues. Germline values: CDR1 SGHRS, CDR2 YFSETQ. V dropped 4 bases and J dropped 7 bases, with 12 bases sitting between them. The DNA for the CDR3 is TGCGCCAGCAGCCTCTCTCGTGGGGAGCAGTACTTC. It codes for CASSLSRGEQYF.

This clonotype was counted many times. A read error may produce the germline difference seen at one junction end. This sequence joins TRBV5-1 and TRBJ2-1; D ambiguous. Germline V gene data show CDR1 as SGHRS and CDR2 as YFSETQ. The CDR3 runs 12 residues. The CDR3 region is CASSLVNNEQFF. The CDR3 DNA follows: TGTGCCAGCAGTTTAGTCAACAATGAGCAGTTCTTC.

Comment on this clonotype: A read error is possible here, since a much larger clone lies one base away. V and J are TRBV6-5 and TRBJ2-7, with a possible D match to TRBD1 (5 bases). This CDR3 spans 13 amino acids. Per germline, CDR1 MNHEY and CDR2 SVGAGI. Deletions cut 2 bases from V and 3 bases from J, with 8 bases between. The DNA of the CDR3 is TGTGCCAGCAGTTACGGACACCACTACGAGCAGTACTTC. Residues: CASSYGHHYEQYF.

CDR3 sequence: CASSQVGGANTGELFF. The CDR3 DNA is TGTGCCAGCAGCCAAGTCGGGGGAGCGAACACCGGGGAGCTGTTTTTT. The chain has TRBV3-1 and TRBJ2-2; possibly TRBD2 for D (6 bases). The CDR3 is 16 amino acids. The germline gives CDR1 LGHDT, CDR2 YNNKEL (reference sequence). V lost 1 base and J lost 0, with 9 bases in between.